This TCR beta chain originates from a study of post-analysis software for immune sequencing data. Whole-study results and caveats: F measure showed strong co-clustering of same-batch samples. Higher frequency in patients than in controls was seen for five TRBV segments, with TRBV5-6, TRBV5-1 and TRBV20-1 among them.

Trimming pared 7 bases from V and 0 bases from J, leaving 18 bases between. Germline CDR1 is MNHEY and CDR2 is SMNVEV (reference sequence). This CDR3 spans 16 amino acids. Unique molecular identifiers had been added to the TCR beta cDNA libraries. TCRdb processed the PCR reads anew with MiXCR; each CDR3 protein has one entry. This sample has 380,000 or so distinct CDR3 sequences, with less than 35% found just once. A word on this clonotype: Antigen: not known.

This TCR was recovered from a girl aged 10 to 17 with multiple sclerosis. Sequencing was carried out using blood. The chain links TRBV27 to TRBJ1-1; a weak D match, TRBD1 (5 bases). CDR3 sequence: CASTRFPDMMNTEAFF. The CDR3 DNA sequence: TGTGCCAGCACCCGGTTTCCGGACATGATGAACACTGAAGCTTTCTTT.